The clone carrying this T cell receptor beta chain has a single count. The antigen is undetermined. TCRdb's table, derived via immunoSEQ multiplex PCR, lists solely in-frame clones and lacks some. The sample includes approximately 38,000 clones, around 66% of them seen just once. Subsequent to a culture period of nine to ten days, CD4+ T cells were isolated. Of the BNT162b2 and mRNA-1273 vaccines, participants received two doses of one or the other. Vaccine recipients had no previous SARS-CoV-2 infection; their nucleocapsid antibodies were negative. The source of the sample is a study of vaccination effects on CD4 cells after COVID-19. Study-wide background: Before sequencing, viral peptide pools were used by the ViraFEST assay to expand antigen-specific CD4+ T cells.

The CDR3 length is 11 residues. V was shortened by 3 bases and J by 7 bases, with 6 bases between the two germline ends. The V and J genes are TRBV12-3 or TRBV12-4 and TRBJ1-2; D unclear. This TCR derives from a human donor who received a COVID-19 vaccine. This sample comprised CD4+ T cells from PBMCs cultured without peptide, obtained after COVID-19 vaccination. For the CDR3, the DNA is TGTGCCAGCAGTTTGGGCGGTGGCTACACCTTC. Translation: CASSLGGGYTF.